The following is a T cell receptor (beta chain) sequence with its context. What it recognizes is unknown. Primers included in the PCR were 60 Vbeta and 13 Jbeta primers. Repertoires were generated with immunoSEQ multiplex PCR, while TCRdb's copy carries only in-frame clones and drops some. In the table there are approximately 120,000 clones, 73% of which are singletons. These data are taken from a study of cytomegalovirus exposure and HLA in healthy donors. Overall study results and limits: The classifier was said to identify cytomegalovirus status with high specificity and sensitivity. In vitro checks showed that three CMV-associated chains really do target CMV antigens.

The germline CDR1 and CDR2 sequences are DFQATT and SNEGSKA (reference sequence). V lost 6 bases and J 4 bases, leaving 10 bases between the germline ends. The length of the CDR3 is 11 residues. The sequenced sample was PBMCs. The chain uses TRBV20-1 and TRBJ2-7; D gene unclear. This TCR derives from a man between 60 and 70 years old in good health and CMV-seropositive. The CDR3 region has the DNA TGCAGTGCCCCGACTCGATACGAGCAGTACTTC. It specifies CSAPTRYEQYF.